The 5 T cell receptor beta chains below were found in one sample sequenced in a study of patients and donors after allogeneic stem cell transplantation. Each CDR3 protein is one row after TCRdb ran MiXCR on the RT-PCR reads. The table includes some 200,000 distinct CDR3 sequences, roughly 40% detected once. The source material was blood, either unsorted or a sorted T cell fraction (not recorded which). All receptors come from a human donor who was either an allogeneic HSCT recipient or a stem cell or donor lymphocyte infusion donor (not recorded which). It is not recorded whose cells these are; they may come from a transplant donor.

This clonotype occurred a few times. The chain is built from TRBV4-3 and TRBJ1-1; TRBD1 is a possible D gene (5 bases). CDR1 is LGHNA and CDR2 is YSLEER in the germline V gene. V was pared by 1 base and J by 5 bases, with 11 bases between. This CDR3 contains 14 residues. The CDR3 reads CASSQVWEGTEAFF. The CDR3 DNA follows: TGCGCCAGCAGCCAAGTCTGGGAGGGGACTGAAGCTTTCTTT.

The sample holds a few counts of this clonotype. The chain is built from TRBV29-1 and TRBJ1-2, with D tentatively TRBD1 (5 bases). This CDR3 is 13 amino acids long. V was shortened by 5 bases and J by 2 bases, with 12 bases between the two germline ends. CDR1 and CDR2 from the germline V gene are SQVTM and ANQGSEA. This CDR3 is CSVYEGYNYGYTF. In DNA, the CDR3 is TGCAGCGTTTATGAGGGGTACAACTATGGCTACACCTTC.

The chain recombines TRBV6-6 with TRBJ2-2; 12 nucleotides agree with TRBD2. CDR1 and CDR2 (germline): MNHNY, SVGAGI (reference sequence). V shed 4 bases, J shed 5 bases, and the junction held 5 bases outside the gene matches. The CDR3 length is 16 residues. The CDR3 DNA sequence: TGTGCCAGCAGTTTTACTAGCGGGAGGTTTACCGGGGAGCTGTTTTTT. It specifies CASSFTSGRFTGELFF.

V gene TRBV7-2 combines with J gene TRBJ2-4; D is tentatively TRBD1 or TRBD2 (5 bases each). CDR1 SGHTA and CDR2 FQGNSA come from the germline V gene. This CDR3 has 15 amino acids. V was shortened by 1 base and J by 1 base, with 8 bases between the two germline ends. The CDR3: CASSLGGEAKNIQYF. Here the CDR3 DNA reads TGTGCCAGCAGCTTAGGAGGGGAGGCCAAAAACATTCAGTACTTC.

A single count supports this clonotype. This chain joins TRBV7-9 and TRBJ2-5; 10 positions agree with TRBD1. With 5 bases clipped from V and 4 bases from J, the junction kept 10 bases outside the gene matches. CDR1 and CDR2 from the germline V gene are SEHNR and FQNEAQ (reference sequence). This CDR3 is built from 16 residues. The CDR3 region is CASSQMDRGNLETQYF. Here the CDR3 DNA reads TGTGCCAGCAGCCAAATGGACAGGGGGAATTTAGAGACCCAGTACTTC.